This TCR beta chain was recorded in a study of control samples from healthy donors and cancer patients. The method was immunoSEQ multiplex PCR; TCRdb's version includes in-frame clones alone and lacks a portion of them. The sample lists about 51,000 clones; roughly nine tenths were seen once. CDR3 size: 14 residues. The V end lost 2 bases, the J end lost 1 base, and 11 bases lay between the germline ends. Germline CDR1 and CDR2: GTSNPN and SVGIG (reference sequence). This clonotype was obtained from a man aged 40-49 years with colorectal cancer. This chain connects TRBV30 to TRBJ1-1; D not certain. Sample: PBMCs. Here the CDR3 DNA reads TGTGCCTGGAGTAACTCGCGCCCGAACACTGAAGCTTTCTTT. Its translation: CAWSNSRPNTEAFF.